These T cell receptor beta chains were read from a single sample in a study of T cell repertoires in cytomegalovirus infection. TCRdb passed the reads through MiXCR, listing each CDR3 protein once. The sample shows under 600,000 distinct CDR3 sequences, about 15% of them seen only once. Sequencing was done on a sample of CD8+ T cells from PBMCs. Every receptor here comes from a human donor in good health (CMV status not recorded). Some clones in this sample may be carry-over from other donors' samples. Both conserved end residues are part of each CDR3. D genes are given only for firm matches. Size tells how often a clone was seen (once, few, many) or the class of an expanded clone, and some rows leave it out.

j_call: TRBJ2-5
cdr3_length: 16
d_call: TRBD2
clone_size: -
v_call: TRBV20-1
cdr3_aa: CSAREIAGGDGETQYF
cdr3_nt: TGCAGTGCTAGGGAAATAGCGGGGGGGGACGGAGAGACCCAGTACTTC

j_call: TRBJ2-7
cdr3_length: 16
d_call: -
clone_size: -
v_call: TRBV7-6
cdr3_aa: CASSSLSGGANYEQYF
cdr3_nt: TGTGCCAGCAGCTCCCTAAGTGGGGGGGCCAACTACGAGCAGTACTTC

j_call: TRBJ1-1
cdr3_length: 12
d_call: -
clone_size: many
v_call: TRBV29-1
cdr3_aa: CSAEYIGTEAFF
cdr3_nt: TGCAGCGCAGAGTATATAGGCACTGAAGCTTTCTTT

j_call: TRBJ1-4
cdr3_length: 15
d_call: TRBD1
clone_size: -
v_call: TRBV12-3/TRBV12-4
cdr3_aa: CASRSGGGYNEKLFF
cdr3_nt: TGTGCCAGCAGGTCAGGGGGAGGGTATAATGAAAAACTGTTTTTT

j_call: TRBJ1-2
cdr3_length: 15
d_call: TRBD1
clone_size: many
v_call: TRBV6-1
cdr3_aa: CASSLRDRANYGYTF
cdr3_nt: TGTGCCAGCAGCTTAAGGGACAGAGCTAACTATGGCTACACCTTC

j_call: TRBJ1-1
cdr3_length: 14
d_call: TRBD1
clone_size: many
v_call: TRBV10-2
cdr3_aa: CASSEGQGDTEAFF
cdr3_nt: TGCGCCAGCAGTGAGGGACAGGGAGACACTGAAGCTTTCTTT

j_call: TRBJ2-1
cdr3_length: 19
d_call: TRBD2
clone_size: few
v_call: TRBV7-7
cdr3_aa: CASSLEKMGLAGGLCEQFF
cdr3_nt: TGTGCCAGCAGTCTCGAGAAGATGGGACTAGCGGGGGGGCTTTGTGAGCAGTTCTTC

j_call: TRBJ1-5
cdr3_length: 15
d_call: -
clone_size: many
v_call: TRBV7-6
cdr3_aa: CASSLGQGLNQPQHF
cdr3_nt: TGTGCCAGCAGCTTAGGCCAGGGGCTCAATCAGCCCCAGCATTTT

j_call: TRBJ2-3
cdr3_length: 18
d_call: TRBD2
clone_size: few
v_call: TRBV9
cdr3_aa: CASSVGEPSGRRSDTQYF
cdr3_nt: TGTGCCAGCAGCGTAGGGGAGCCTAGCGGGAGGAGGTCAGATACGCAGTATTTT

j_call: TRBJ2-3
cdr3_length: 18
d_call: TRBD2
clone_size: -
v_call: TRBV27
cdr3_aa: CASSSPIAGGTSTDTQYF
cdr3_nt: TGTGCCAGCAGTTCGCCGATAGCGGGAGGGACTAGCACAGATACGCAGTATTTT

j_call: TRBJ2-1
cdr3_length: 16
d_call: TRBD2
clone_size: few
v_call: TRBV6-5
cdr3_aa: CASKTSGLSSYNEQFF
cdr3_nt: TGTGCCAGCAAAACTAGCGGGCTTTCCTCCTACAATGAGCAGTTCTTC

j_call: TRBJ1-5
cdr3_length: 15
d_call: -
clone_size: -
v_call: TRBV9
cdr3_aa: CASSVGAGVNQPQHF
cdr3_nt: TGTGCCAGCAGCGTAGGGGCAGGGGTTAATCAGCCCCAGCATTTT

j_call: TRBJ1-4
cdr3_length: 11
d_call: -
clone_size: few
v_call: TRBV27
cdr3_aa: CASSWGEKLFF
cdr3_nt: TGTGCCAGCAGTTGGGGAGAAAAACTGTTTTTT

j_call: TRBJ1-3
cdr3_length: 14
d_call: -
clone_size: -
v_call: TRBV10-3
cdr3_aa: CATGRISSGNTIYF
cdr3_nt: TGTGCCACCGGGAGGATAAGCTCTGGAAACACCATATATTTT

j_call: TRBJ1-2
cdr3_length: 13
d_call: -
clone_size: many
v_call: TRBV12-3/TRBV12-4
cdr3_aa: CASNSRRDYGYTF
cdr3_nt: TGTGCCAGCAACTCCCGCAGGGATTATGGCTACACCTTC

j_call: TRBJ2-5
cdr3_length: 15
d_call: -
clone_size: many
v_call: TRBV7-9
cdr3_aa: CASSLVDQGGETQYF
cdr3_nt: TGTGCCAGCAGCTTAGTGGACCAGGGCGGAGAGACCCAGTACTTC

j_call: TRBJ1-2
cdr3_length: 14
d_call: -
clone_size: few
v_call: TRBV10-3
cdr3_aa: CAISQVVENYGYTF
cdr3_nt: TGTGCCATCAGCCAAGTGGTGGAAAACTATGGCTACACCTTC

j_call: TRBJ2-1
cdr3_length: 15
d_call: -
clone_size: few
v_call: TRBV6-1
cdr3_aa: CASSESGGWSYEQFF
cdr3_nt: TGTGCCAGCAGTGAATCGGGCGGGTGGTCCTATGAGCAGTTCTTC

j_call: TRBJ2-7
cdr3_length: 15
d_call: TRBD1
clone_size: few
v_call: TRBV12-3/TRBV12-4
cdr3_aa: CASRNTRDRLDEQYF
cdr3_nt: TGTGCCAGCAGAAATACAAGGGACAGGCTGGACGAGCAGTACTTC

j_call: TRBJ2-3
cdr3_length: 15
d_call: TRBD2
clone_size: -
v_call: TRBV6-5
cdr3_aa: CASSPRTSRSDTQYF
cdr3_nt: TGTGCCAGCAGTCCCCGGACTAGCAGGTCAGATACGCAGTATTTT

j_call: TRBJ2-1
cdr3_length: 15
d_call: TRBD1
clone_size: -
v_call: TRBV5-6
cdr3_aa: CASSLVGQGIHEQFF
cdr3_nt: TGTGCCAGCAGCTTGGTTGGACAGGGGATACATGAGCAGTTCTTC

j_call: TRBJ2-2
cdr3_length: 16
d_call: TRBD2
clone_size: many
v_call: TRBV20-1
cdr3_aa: CSARDRAGVNTGELFF
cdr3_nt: TGCAGTGCTAGAGATCGAGCGGGAGTCAACACCGGGGAGCTGTTTTTT

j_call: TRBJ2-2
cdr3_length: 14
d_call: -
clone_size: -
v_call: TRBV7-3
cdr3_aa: CASSLSQGSGELFF
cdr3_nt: TGTGCCAGCAGCTTGTCACAGGGATCCGGGGAGCTGTTTTTT

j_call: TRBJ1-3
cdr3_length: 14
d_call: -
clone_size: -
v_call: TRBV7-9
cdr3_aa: CASSPYDSGNTIYF
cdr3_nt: TGTGCCAGCAGCCCCTACGACTCTGGAAACACCATATATTTT

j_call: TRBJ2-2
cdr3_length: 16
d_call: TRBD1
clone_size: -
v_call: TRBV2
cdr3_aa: CASTSGTGSNTGELFF
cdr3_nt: TGTGCCAGTACATCCGGGACAGGGTCGAACACCGGGGAGCTGTTTTTT

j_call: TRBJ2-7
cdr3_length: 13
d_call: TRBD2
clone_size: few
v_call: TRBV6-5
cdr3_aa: CASASGPTYEQYF
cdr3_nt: TGTGCCAGCGCTAGCGGGCCCACCTACGAGCAGTACTTC

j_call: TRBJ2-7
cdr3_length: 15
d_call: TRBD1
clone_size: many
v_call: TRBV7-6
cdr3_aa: CATTKITDREYEQYF
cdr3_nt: TGTGCCACCACCAAGATCACCGACAGGGAATACGAGCAGTACTTC

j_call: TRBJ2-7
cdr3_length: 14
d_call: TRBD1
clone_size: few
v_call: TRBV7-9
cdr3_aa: CASSPMTGGYEQYF
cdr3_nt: TGTGCCAGCAGCCCCATGACAGGGGGCTACGAGCAGTACTTC

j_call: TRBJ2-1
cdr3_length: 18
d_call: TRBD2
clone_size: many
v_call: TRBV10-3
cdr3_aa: CAISESNGGSPSYNEQFF
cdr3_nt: TGTGCCATCAGTGAGTCGAACGGCGGGAGCCCCTCCTACAATGAGCAGTTCTTC

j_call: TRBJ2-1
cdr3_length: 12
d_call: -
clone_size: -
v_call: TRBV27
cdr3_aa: CASSLSRGEQFF
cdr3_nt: TGTGCCAGCAGTTTATCTCGTGGGGAGCAGTTCTTC

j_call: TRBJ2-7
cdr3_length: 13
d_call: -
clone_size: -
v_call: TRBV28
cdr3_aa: CASSFWISYEQYF
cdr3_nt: TGTGCCAGCAGTTTTTGGATTTCCTACGAGCAGTACTTC

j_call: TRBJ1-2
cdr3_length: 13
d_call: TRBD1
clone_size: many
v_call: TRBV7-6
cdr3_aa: CASSLGDRDGYTF
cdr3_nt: TGTGCCAGCAGCTTAGGCGACAGGGATGGCTACACCTTC

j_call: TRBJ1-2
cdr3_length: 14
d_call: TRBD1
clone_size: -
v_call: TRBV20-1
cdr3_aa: CSARVQGANYGYTF
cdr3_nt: TGCAGTGCTAGGGTACAGGGGGCGAACTATGGCTACACCTTC